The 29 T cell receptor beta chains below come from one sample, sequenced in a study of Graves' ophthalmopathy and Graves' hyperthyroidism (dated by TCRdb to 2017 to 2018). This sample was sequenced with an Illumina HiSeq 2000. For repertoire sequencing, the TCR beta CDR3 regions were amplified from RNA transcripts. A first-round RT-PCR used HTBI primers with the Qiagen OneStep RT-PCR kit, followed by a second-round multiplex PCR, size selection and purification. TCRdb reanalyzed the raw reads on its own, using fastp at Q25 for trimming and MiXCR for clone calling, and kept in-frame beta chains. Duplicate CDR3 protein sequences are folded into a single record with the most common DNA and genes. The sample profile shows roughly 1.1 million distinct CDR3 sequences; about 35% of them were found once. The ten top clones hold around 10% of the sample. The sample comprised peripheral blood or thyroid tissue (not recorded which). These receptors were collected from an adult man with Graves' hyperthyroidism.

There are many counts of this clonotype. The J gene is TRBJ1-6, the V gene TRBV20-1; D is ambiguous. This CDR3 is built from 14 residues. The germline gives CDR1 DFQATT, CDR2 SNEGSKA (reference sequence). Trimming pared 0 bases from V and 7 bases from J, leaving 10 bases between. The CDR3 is CSAREGSGNSPLHF. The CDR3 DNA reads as TGCAGTGCTAGAGAGGGCAGTGGGAATTCACCCCTCCACTTT.

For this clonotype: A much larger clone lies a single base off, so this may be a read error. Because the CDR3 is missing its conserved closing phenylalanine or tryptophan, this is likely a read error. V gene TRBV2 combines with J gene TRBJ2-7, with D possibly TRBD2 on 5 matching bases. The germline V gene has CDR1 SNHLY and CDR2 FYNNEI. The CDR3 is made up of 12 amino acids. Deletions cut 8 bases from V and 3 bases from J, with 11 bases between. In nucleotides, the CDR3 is TGTGCCAGCCTCCGGACTGTCTACGAGCAGTACTCC. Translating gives CASLRTVYEQYS.

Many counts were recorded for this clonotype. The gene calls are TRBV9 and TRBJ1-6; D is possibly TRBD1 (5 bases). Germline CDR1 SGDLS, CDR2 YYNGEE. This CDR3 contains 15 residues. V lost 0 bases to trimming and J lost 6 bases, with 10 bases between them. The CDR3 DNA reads TGTGCCAGCAGCGTAGATGGGGGGGTTAATTCACCCCTCCACTTT. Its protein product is CASSVDGGVNSPLHF. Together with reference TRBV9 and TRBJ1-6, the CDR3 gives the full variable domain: DSGVTQTPKHLITATGQRVTLRCSPRSGDLSVYWYQQSLDQGLQFLIQYYNGEERAKGNILERFSAQQFPDLHSELNLSSLELGDSALYFCASSVDGGVNSPLHFGNGTRLTVT.

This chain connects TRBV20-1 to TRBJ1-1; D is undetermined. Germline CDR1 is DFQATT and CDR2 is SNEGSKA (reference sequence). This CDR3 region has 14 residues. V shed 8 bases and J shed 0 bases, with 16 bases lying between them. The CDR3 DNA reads TGCAGTACAATAGGGCAGCGATTGAACACTGAAGCTTTCTTT. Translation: CSTIGQRLNTEAFF.

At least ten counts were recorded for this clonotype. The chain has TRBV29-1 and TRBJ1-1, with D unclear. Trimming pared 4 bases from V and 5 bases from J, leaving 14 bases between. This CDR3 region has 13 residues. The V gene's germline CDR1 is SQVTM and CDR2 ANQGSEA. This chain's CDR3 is CSVALGTRTEAFF. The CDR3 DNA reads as TGCAGCGTTGCTTTGGGAACCCGGACTGAAGCTTTCTTT.

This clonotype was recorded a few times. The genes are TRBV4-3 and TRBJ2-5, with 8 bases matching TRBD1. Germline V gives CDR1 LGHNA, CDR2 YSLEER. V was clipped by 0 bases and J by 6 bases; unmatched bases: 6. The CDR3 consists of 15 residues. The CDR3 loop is CASSQDRQGFQTQYF. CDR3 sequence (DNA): TGCGCCAGCAGCCAAGACAGACAGGGGTTTCAGACCCAGTACTTC.

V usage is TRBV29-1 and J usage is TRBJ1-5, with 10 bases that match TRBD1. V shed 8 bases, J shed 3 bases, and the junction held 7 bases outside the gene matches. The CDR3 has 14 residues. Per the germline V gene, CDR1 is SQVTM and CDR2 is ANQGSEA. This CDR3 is CSLSGTGVNQPQHF. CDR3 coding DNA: TGCAGCTTATCCGGGACAGGGGTCAATCAGCCCCAGCATTTT. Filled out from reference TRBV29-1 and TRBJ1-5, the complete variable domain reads SAVISQKPSRDICQRGTSLTIQCQVDSQVTMMFWYRQQPGQSLTLIATANQGSEATYESGFVIDKFPISRPNLTFSTLTVSNMSPEDSSIYLCSLSGTGVNQPQHFGDGTRLSIL.

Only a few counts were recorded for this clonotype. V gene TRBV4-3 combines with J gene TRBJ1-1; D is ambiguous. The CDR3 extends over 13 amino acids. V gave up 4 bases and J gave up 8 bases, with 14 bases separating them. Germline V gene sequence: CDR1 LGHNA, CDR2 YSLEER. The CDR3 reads CASSRNGEIEAFF. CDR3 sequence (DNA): TGCGCCAGCAGCCGCAATGGAGAGATAGAAGCTTTCTTT.

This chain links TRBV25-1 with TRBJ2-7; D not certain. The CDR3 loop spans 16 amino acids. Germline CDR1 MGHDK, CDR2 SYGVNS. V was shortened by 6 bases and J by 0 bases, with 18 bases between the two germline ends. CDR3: CASSRGGVTSSYEQYF. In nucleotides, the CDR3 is TGTGCCAGCAGCCGTGGTGGCGTTACAAGCTCCTACGAGCAGTACTTC.

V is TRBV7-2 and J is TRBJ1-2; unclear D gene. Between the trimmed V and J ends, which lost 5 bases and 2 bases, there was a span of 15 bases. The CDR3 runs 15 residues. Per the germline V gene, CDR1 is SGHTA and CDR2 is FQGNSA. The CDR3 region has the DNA TGTGCCAGCAGCCCGCAATGGACGGGGAACTATGGCTACACCTTC. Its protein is CASSPQWTGNYGYTF.

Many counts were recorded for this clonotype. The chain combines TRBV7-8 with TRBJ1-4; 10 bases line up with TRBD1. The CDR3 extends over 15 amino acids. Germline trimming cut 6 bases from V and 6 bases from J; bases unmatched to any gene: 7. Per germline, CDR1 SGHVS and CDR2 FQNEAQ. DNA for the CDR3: TGTGCCAGCAGGTCCGGACAGGGGGTTCATGAAAAACTGTTTTTT. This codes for CASRSGQGVHEKLFF.

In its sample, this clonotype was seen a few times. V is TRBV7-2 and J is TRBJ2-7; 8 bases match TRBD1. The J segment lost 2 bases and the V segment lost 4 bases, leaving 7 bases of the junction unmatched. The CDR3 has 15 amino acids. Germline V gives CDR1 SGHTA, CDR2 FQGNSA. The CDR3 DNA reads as TGTGCCAGCAGCTACCGGGACAGGACCACCTACGAGCAGTACTTC. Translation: CASSYRDRTTYEQYF.

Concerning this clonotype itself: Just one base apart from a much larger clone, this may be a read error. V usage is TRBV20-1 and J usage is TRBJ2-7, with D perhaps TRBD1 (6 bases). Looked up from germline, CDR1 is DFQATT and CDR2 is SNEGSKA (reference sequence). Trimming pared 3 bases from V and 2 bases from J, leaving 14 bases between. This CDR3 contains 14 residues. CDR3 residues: CSASRTARTYEQYF. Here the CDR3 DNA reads TGCAGTGCTAGTAGGACAGCCAGAACCTACGAGCAGTACTTC.

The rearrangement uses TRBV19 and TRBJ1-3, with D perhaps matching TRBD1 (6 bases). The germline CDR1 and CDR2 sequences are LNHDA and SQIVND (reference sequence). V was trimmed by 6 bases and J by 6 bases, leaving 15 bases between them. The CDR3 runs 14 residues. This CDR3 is CASSVRDIANTIYF. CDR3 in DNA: TGTGCCAGTAGCGTCCGGGACATCGCAAACACCATATATTTT.

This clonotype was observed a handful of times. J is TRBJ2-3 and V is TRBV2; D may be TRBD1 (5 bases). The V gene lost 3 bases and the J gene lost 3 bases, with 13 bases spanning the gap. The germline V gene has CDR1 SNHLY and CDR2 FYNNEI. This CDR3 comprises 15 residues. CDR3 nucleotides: TGTGCCAGCAGTGAGATTGCAGGGTTGACAGATACGCAGTATTTT. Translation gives CASSEIAGLTDTQYF. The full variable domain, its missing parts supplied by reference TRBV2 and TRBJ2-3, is EPEVTQTPSHQVTQMGQEVILRCVPISNHLYFYWYRQILGQKVEFLVSFYNNEISEKSEIFDDQFSVERPDGSNFTLKIRSTKLEDSAMYFCASSEIAGLTDTQYFGPGTRLTVL.

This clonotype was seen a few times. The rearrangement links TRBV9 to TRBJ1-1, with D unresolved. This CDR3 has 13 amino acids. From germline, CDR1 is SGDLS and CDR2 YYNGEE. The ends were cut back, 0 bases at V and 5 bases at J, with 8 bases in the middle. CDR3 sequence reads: CASSVEFGTEAFF. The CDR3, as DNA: TGTGCCAGCAGCGTAGAGTTTGGAACTGAAGCTTTCTTT.

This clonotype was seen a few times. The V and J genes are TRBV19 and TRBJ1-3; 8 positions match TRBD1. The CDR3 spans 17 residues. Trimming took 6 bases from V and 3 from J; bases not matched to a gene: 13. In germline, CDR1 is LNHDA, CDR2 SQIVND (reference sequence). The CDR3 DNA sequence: TGTGCCAGTAGCGGTCGCCGACAGGGGTTTTTTGGAAACACCATATATTTT. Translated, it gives CASSGRRQGFFGNTIYF.

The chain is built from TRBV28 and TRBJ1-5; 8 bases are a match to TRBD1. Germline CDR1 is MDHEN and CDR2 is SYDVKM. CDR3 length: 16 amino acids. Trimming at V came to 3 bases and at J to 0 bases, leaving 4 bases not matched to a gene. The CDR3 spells CASSFWQGASNQPQHF. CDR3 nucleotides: TGTGCCAGCAGTTTCTGGCAGGGGGCTAGCAATCAGCCCCAGCATTTT.

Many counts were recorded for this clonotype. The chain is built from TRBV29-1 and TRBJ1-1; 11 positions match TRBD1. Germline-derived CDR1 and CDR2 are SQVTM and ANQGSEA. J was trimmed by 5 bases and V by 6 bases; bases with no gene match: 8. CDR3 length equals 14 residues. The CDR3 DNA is TGCAGCGTCCGGGACAGGGGGGGACGTACTGAAGCTTTCTTT. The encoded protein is CSVRDRGGRTEAFF.

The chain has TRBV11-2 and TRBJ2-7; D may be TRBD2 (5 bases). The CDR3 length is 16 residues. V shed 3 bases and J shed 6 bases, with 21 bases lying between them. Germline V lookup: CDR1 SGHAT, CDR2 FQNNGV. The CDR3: CASSFFGFAEASEQYF. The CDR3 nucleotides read TGTGCCAGCAGCTTTTTCGGATTCGCGGAGGCCAGCGAGCAGTACTTC.

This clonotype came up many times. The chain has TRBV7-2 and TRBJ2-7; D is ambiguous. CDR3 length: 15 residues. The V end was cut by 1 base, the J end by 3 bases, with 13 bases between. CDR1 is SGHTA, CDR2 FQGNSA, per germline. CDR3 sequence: CASSLEAMPHYEQYF. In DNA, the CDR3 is TGTGCCAGCAGCTTAGAAGCGATGCCACACTACGAGCAGTACTTC.

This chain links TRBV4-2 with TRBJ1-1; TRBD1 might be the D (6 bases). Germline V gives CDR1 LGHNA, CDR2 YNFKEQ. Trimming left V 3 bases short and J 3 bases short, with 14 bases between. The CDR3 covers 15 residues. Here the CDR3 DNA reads TGTGCCAGCAGCCAGCCAGGGGTGTTCGACACTGAAGCTTTCTTT. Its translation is CASSQPGVFDTEAFF.

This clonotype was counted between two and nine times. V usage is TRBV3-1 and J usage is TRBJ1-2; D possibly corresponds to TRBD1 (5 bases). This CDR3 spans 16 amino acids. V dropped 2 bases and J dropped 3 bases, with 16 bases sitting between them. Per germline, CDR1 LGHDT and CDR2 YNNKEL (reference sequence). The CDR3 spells CASSQSTAGTDYGYTF. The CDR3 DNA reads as TGTGCCAGCAGCCAATCCACCGCGGGGACTGACTATGGCTACACCTTC.

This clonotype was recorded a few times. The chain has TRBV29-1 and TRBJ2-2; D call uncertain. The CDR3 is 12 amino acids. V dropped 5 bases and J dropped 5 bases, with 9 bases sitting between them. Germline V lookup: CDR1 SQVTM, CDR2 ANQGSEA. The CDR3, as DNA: TGCAGCGTTTACTTTTTTACCGGGGAGCTGTTTTTT. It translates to CSVYFFTGELFF.

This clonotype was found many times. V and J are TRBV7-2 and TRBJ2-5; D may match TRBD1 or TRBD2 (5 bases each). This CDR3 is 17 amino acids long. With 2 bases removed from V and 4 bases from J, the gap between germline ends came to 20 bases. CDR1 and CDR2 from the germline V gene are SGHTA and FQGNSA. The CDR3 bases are TGTGCCAGCAGCTTACGGGATTCAGGGTGGCGAATAGAGACCCAGTACTTC. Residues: CASSLRDSGWRIETQYF. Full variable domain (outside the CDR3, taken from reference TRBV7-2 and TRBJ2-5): GAGVSQSPSNKVTEKGKDVELRCDPISGHTALYWYRQSLGQGLEFLIYFQGNSAPDKSGLPSDRFSAERTGGSVSTLTIQRTQQEDSAVYLCASSLRDSGWRIETQYFGPGTRLLVL.

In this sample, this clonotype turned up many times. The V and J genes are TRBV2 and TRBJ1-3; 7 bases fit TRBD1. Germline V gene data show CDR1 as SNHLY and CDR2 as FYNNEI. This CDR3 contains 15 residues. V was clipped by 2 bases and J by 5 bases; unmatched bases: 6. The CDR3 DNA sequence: TGTGCCAGCAGTGAATGGACAGGCTCCAGAAACACCATATATTTT. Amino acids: CASSEWTGSRNTIYF.

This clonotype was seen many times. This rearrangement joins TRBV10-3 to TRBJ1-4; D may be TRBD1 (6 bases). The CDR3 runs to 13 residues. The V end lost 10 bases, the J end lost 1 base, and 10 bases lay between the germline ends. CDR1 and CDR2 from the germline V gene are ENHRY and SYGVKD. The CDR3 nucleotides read TGTGCCACCGACAGGAAAACTAATGAAAAACTGTTTTTT. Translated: CATDRKTNEKLFF.

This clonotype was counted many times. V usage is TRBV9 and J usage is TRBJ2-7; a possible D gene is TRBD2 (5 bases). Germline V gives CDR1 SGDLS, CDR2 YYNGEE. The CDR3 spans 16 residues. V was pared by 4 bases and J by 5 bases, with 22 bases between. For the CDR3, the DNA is TGTGCCAGCAGCTCCGGGCGAGCGGAGGCCGTCGACGAGCAGTACTTC. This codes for CASSSGRAEAVDEQYF.

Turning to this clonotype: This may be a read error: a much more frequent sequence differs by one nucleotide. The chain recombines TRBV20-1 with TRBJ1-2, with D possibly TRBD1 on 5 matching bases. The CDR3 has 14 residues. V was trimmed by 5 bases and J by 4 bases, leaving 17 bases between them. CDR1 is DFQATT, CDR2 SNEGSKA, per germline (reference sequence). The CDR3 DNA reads TGCAGTGCTGGTCCGGTCCCAGGGACCTATGGCTACACCTTC. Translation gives CSAGPVPGTYGYTF.